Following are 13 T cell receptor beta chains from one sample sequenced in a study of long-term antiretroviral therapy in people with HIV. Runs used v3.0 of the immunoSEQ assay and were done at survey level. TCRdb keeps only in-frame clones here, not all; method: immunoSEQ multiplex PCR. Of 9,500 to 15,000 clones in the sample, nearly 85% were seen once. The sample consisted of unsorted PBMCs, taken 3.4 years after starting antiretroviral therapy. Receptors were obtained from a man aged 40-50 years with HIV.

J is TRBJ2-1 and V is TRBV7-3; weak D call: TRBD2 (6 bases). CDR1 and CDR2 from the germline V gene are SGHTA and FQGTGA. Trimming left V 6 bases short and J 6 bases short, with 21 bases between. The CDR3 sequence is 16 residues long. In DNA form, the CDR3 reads TGTGCCAGCAGTTCCCAGGGCGGGATCTCTACCAATGAGCAGTTCTTC. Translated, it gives CASSSQGGISTNEQFF.

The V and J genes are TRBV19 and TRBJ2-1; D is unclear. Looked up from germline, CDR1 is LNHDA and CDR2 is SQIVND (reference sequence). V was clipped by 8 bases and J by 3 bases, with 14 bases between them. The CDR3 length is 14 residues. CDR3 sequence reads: CASARQENYNEQFF. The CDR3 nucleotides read TGTGCCAGTGCTAGGCAGGAAAACTACAATGAGCAGTTCTTC. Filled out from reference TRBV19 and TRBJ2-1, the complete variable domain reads DGGITQSPKYLFRKEGQNVTLSCEQNLNHDAMYWYRQDPGQGLRLIYYSQIVNDFQKGDIAEGYSVSREKKESFPLTVTSAQKNPTAFYLCASARQENYNEQFFGPGTRLTVL.

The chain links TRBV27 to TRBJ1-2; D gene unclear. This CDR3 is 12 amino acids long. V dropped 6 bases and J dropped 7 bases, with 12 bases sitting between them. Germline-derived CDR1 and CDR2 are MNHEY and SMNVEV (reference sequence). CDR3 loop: CASRTQGFGYTF. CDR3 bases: TGTGCCAGCAGAACCCAAGGATTTGGCTACACCTTC.

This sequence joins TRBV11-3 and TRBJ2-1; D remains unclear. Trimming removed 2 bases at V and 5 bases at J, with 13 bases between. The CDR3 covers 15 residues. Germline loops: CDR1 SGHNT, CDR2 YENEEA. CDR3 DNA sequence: TGTGCCAGCAGCTTATTTGCGGCCAAAAACAATGAGCAGTTCTTC. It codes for CASSLFAAKNNEQFF.

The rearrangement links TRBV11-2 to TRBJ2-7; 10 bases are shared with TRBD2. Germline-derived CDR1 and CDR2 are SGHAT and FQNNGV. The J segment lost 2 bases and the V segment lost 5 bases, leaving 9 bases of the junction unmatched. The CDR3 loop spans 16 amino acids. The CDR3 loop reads CASSPGLAQETYEQYF. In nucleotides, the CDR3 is TGTGCCAGCAGCCCGGGACTAGCGCAGGAAACCTACGAGCAGTACTTC.

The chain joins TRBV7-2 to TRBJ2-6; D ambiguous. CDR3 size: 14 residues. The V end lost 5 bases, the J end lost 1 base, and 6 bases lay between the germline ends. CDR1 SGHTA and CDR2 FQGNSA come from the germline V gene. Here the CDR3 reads CASSATSGANVLTF. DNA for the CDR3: TGTGCCAGCAGCGCCACTTCTGGGGCCAACGTCCTGACTTTC.

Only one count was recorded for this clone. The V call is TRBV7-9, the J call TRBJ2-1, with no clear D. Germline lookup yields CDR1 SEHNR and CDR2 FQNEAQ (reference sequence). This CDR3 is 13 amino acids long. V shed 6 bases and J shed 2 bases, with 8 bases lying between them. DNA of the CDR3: TGTGCCAGCAGGCTAGGTCCCTACAATGAGCAGTTCTTC. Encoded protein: CASRLGPYNEQFF.

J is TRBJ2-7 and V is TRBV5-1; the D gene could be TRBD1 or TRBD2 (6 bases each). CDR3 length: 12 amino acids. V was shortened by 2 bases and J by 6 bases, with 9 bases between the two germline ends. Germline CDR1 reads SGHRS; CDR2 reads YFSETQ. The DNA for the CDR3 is TGCGCCAGCAGCTTAGGGGGGAGCGAGCAGTACTTC. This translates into CASSLGGSEQYF.

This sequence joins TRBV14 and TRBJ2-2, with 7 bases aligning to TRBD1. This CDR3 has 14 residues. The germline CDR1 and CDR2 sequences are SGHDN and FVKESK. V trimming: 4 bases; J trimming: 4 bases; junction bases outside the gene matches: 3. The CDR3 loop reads CASSPGQTTGELFF. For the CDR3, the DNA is TGTGCCAGCAGCCCGGGACAGACCACCGGGGAGCTGTTTTTT.

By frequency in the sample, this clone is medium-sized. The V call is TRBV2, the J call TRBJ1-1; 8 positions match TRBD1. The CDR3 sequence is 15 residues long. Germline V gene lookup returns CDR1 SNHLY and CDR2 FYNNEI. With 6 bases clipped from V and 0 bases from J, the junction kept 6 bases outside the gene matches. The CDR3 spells CASSADRALNTEAFF. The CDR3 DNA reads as TGTGCCAGCAGCGCGGACAGGGCCTTGAACACTGAAGCTTTCTTT.

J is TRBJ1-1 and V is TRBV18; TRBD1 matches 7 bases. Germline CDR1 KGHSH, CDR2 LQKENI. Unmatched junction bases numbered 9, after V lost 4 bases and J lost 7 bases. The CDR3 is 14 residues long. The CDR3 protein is CASSQTTGQLEAFF. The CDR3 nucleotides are TGTGCCAGCTCACAAACGACAGGGCAGCTTGAAGCTTTCTTT. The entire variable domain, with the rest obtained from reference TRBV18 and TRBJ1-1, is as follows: NAGVMQNPRHLVRRRGQEARLRCSPMKGHSHVYWYRQLPEEGLKFMVYLQKENIIDESGMPKERFSAEFPKEGPSILRIQQVVRGDSAAYFCASSQTTGQLEAFFGQGTRLTVV.

In nucleotides, the CDR3 is TGCGCCAGCGCCGTCGCGACTGCCGAAAAACTGTTTTTT. Translated, it gives CASAVATAEKLFF. The V gene is TRBV5-1, the J gene TRBJ1-4; unclear D gene. Trimming shortened V by 7 bases and J by 8 bases, and 15 bases separated the two germline ends. CDR3 size: 13 residues. CDR1 is SGHRS, CDR2 YFSETQ, per germline.

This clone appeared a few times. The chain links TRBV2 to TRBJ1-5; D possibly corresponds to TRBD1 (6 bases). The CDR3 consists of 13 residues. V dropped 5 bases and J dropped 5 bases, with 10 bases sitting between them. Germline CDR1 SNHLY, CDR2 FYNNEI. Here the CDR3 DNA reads TGTGCCAGCAGTAAGACAGGCGATCAGCCCCAGCATTTT. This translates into CASSKTGDQPQHF.